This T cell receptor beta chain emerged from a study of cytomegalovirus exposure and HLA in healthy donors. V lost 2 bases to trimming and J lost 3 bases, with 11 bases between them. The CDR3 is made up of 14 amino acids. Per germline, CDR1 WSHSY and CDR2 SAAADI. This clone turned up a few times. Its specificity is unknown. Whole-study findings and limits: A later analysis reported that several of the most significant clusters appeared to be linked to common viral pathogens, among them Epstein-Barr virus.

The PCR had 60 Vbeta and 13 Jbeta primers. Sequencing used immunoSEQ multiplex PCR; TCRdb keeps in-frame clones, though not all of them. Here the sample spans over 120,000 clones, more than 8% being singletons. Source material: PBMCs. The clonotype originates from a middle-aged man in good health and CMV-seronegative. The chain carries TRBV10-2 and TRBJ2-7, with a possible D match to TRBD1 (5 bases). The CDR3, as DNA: TGCGCCAGCAGTGAGGTAACAGGCAGCTACGAGCAGTACTTC. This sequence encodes CASSEVTGSYEQYF.